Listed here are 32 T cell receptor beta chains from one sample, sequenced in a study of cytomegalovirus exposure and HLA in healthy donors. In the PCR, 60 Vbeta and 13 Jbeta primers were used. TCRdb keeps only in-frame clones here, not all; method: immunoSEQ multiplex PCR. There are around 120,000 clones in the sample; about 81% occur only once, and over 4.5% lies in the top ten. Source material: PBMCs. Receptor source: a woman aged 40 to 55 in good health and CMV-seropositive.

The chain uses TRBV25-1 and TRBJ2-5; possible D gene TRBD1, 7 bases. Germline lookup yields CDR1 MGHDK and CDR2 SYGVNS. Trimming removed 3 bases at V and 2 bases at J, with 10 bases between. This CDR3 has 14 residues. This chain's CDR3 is CASSETGRQETQYF. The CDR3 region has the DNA TGTGCCAGCAGTGAGACAGGGAGGCAAGAGACCCAGTACTTC.

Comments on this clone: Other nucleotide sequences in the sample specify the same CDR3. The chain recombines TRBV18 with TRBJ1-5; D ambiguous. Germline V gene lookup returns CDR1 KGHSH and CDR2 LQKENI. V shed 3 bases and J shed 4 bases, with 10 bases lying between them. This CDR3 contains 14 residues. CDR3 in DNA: TGTGCCAGCTCACCCCCGGGAGGGAATCAGCCCCAGCATTTT. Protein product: CASSPPGGNQPQHF.

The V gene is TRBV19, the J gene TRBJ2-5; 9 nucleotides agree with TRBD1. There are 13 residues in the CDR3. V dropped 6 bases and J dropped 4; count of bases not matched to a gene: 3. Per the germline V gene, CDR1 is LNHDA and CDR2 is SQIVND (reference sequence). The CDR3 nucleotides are TGTGCCAGTAGCTCACAGGGGGCAGAGACCCAGTACTTC. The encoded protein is CASSSQGAETQYF.

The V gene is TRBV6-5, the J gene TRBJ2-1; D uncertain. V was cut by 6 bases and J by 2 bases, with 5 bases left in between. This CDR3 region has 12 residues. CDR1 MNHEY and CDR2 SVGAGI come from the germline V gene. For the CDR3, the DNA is TGTGCCAGCAGAGACACCTACAATGAGCAGTTCTTC. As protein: CASRDTYNEQFF.

The CDR3 DNA is TGTGCCAGCAGCTTAGGACAGGGGAGCACTGAAGCTTTCTTT. Protein sequence: CASSLGQGSTEAFF. This chain uses TRBV7-8 with TRBJ1-1; 8 bases match TRBD1. Germline trimming cut 1 base from V and 4 bases from J; bases unmatched to any gene: 2. The CDR3 runs 14 residues. In germline, CDR1 is SGHVS, CDR2 FQNEAQ.

This chain's CDR3 is CASSPPQGQRSEQFF. For the CDR3, the DNA is TGTGCCAGCTCACCACCACAGGGCCAGAGGAGTGAGCAGTTCTTC. This chain links TRBV18 with TRBJ2-1; possibly TRBD1 for D (6 bases). Trimming took 0 bases from V and 9 from J, leaving 15 bases between them. This CDR3 contains 15 residues. Germline V gives CDR1 KGHSH, CDR2 LQKENI.

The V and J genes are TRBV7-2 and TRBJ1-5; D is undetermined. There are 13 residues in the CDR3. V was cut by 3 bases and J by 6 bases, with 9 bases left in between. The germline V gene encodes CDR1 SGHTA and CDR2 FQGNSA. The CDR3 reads CASSFSGSQPQHF. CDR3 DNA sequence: TGTGCCAGCAGCTTTTCGGGGTCTCAGCCCCAGCATTTT.

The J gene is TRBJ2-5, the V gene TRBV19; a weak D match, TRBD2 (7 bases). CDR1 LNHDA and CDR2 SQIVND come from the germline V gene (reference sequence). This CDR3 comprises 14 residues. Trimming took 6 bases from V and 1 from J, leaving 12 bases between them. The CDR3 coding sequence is TGTGCCAGTAGGCGCGGGGGCTCCCAAGAGACCCAGTACTTC. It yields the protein CASRRGGSQETQYF.

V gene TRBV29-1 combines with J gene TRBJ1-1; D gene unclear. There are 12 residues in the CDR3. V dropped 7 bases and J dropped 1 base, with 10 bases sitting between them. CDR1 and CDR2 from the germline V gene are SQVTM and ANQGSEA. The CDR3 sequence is CSAETANTEAFF. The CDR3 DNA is TGCAGCGCAGAAACAGCGAACACTGAAGCTTTCTTT. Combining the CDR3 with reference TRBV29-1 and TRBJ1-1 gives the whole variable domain SAVISQKPSRDICQRGTSLTIQCQVDSQVTMMFWYRQQPGQSLTLIATANQGSEATYESGFVIDKFPISRPNLTFSTLTVSNMSPEDSSIYLCSAETANTEAFFGQGTRLTVV.

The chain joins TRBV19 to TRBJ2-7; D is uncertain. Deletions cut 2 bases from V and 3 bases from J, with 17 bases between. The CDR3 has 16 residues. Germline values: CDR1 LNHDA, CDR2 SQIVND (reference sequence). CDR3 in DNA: TGTGCCAGTAGTATACGTCCCAGTTCCAACATCTACGAGCAGTACTTC. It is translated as CASSIRPSSNIYEQYF.

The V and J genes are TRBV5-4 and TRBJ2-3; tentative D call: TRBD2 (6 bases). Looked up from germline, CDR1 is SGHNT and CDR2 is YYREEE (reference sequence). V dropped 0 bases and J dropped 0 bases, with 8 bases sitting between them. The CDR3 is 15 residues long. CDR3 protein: CASSLAGLSTDTQYF. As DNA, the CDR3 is TGTGCCAGCAGCTTGGCGGGACTCAGCACAGATACGCAGTATTTT.

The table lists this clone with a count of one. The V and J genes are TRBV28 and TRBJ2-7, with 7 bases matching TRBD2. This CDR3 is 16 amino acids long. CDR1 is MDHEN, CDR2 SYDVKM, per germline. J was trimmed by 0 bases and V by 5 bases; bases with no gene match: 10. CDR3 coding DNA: TGTGCCAGCAGTCCCCCGGTAGCGGGCAACTCCTACGAGCAGTACTTC. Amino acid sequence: CASSPPVAGNSYEQYF.

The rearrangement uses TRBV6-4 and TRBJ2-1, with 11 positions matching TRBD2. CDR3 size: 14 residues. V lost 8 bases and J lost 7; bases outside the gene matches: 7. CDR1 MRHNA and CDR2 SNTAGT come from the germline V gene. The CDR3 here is CASARTSGLNEQFF. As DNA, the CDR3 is TGTGCCAGCGCACGGACTAGCGGGTTAAATGAGCAGTTCTTC.

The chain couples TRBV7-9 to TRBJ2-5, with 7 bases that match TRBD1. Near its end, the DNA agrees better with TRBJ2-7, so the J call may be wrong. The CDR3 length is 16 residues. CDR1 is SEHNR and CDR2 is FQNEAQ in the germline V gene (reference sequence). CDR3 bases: TGTGCCAGCAGCCCTCTCGGGGACAGAAGCTCCTACGAGCAGTACTTC. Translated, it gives CASSPLGDRSSYEQYF.

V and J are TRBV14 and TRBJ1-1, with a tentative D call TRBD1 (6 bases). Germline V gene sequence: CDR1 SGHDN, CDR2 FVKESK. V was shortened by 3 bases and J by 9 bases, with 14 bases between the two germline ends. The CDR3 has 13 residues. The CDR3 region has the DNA TGTGCCAGCAGCCACGGATCGACAGGACAAGCTTTCTTT. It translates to CASSHGSTGQAFF.

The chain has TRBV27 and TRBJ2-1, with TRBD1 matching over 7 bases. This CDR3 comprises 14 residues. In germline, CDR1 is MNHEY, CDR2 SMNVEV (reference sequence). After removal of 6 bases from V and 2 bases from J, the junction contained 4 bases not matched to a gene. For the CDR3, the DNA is TGTGCCAGCAGCCGTCAGGGGGCCTACAATGAGCAGTTCTTC. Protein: CASSRQGAYNEQFF.

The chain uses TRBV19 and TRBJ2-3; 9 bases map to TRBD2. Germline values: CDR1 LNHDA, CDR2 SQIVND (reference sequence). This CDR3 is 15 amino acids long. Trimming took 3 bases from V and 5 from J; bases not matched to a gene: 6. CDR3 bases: TGTGCCAGTAGTATGTTAGCGGGAGTTGAAGATACGCAGTATTTT. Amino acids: CASSMLAGVEDTQYF.

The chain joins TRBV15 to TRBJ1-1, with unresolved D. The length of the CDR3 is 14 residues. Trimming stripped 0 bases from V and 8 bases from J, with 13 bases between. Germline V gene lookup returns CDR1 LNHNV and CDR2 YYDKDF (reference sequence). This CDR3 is CATSRDRSKEEAFF. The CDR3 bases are TGTGCCACCAGCAGAGATCGGAGCAAGGAGGAAGCTTTCTTT.

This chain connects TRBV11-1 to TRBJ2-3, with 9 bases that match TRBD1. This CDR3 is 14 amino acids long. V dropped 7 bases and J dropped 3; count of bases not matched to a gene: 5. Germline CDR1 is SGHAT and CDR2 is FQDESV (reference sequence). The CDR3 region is CASTHRGLTDTQYF. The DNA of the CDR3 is TGTGCCAGCACCCACAGGGGGCTGACAGATACGCAGTATTTT.

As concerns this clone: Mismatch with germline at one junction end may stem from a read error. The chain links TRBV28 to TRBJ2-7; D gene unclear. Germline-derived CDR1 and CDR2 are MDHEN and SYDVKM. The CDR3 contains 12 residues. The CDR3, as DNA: TGTTCCAGGAGTTTTATCGGCTACGAGCAGTACTTC. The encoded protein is CSRSFIGYEQYF.

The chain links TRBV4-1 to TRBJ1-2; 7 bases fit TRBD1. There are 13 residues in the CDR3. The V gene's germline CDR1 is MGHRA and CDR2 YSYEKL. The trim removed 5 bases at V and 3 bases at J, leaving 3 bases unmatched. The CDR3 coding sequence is TGCGCCAGCAGCGCTGGGACAGACTATGGCTACACCTTC. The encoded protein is CASSAGTDYGYTF.

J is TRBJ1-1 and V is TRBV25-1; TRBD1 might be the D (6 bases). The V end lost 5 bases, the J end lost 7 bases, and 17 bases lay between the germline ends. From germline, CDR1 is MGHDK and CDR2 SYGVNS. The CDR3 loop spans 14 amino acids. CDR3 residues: CASSTQLGRGEAFF. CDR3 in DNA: TGTGCCAGCAGTACCCAACTTGGCAGGGGTGAAGCTTTCTTT. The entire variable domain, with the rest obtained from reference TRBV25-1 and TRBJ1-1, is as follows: EADIYQTPRYLVIGTGKKITLECSQTMGHDKMYWYQQDPGMELHLIHYSYGVNSTEKGDLSSESTVSRIRTEHFPLTLESARPSHTSQYLCASSTQLGRGEAFFGQGTRLTVV.

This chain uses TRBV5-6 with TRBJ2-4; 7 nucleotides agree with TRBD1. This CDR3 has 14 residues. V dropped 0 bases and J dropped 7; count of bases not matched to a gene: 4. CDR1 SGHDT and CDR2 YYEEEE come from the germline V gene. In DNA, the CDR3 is TGTGCCAGCAGCTTGGGAGGGGGCAGGAACATTCAGTACTTC. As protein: CASSLGGGRNIQYF. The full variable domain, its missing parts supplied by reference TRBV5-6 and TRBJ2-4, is DAGVTQSPTHLIKTRGQQVTLRCSPKSGHDTVSWYQQALGQGPQFIFQYYEEEERQRGNFPDRFSGHQFPNYSSELNVNALLLGDSALYLCASSLGGGRNIQYFGAGTRLSVL.

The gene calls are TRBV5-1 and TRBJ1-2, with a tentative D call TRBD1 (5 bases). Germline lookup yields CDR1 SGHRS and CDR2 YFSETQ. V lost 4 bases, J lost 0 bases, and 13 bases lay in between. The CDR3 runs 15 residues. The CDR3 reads CASSQRTKPNYGYTF. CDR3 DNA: TGCGCCAGCAGCCAAAGGACAAAACCTAACTATGGCTACACCTTC.

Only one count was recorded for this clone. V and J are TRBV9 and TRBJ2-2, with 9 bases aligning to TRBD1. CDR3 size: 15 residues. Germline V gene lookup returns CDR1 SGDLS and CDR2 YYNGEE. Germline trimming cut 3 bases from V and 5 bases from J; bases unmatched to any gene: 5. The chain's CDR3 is CASSAQGARTGELFF. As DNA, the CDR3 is TGTGCCAGCAGCGCACAGGGGGCACGGACCGGGGAGCTGTTTTTT. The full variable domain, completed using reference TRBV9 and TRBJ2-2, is DSGVTQTPKHLITATGQRVTLRCSPRSGDLSVYWYQQSLDQGLQFLIQYYNGEERAKGNILERFSAQQFPDLHSELNLSSLELGDSALYFCASSAQGARTGELFFGEGSRLTVL.

The CDR3 is CASSRAGASGNTIYF. CDR3 coding DNA: TGTGCCAGCAGCCGCGCGGGGGCCTCTGGAAACACCATATATTTT. V usage is TRBV4-2 and J usage is TRBJ1-3; tentative D call: TRBD1 (6 bases). Looked up from germline, CDR1 is LGHNA and CDR2 is YNFKEQ. The length of the CDR3 is 15 residues. V lost 4 bases and J lost 0, with 10 bases in between.

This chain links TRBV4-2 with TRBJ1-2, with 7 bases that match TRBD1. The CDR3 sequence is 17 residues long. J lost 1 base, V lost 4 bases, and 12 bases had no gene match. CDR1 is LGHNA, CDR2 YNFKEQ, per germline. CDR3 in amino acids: CASSPRQGVQVNYGYTF. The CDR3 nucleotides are TGTGCCAGCAGCCCTCGACAGGGCGTGCAGGTTAACTATGGCTACACCTTC.

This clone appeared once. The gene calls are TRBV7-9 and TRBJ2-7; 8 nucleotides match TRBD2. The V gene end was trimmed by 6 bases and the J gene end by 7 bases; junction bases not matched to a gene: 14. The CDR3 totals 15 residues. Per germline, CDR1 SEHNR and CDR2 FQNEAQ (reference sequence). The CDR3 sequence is CASSPVAGIGGEQYF. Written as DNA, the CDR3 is TGTGCCAGCAGTCCGGTAGCGGGAATTGGGGGAGAGCAGTACTTC.

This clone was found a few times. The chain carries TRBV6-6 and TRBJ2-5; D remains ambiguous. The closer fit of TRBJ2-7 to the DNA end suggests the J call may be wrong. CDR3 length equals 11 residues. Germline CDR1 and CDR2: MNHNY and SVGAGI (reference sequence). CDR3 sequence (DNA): TGTGCCAGCAGCTCTCAATACGAGCAGTACTTC. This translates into CASSSQYEQYF.

The CDR3 protein is CASSEAGRGLMNTEAFF. The CDR3 DNA reads TGTGCCAGCAGTGAAGCAGGCAGGGGGCTGATGAACACTGAAGCTTTCTTT. The rearrangement joins TRBV2 to TRBJ1-1, with 8 nucleotides matching TRBD1. The CDR3 is 17 amino acids. V lost 0 bases and J lost 0; bases outside the gene matches: 6. Germline V CDR1 and CDR2: SNHLY, FYNNEI.

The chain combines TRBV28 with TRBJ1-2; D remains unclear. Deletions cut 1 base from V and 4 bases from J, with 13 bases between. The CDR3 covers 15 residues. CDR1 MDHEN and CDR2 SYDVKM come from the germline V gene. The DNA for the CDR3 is TGTGCCAGCAGTTTATCAGGCATTCGGGGCTATGGCTACACCTTC. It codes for CASSLSGIRGYGYTF.

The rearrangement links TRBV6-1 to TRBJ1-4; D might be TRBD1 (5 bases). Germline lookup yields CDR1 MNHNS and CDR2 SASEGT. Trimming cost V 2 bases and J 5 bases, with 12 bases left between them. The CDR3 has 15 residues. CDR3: CASSETQGSNEKLFF. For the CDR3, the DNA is TGTGCCAGCAGTGAAACTCAGGGTTCGAATGAAAAACTGTTTTTT.